This entry describes one T cell receptor (beta chain). The antigen remains unidentified. V lost 6 bases and J lost 3, with 4 bases in between. CDR1 is SGHNT, CDR2 YYREEE, per germline (reference sequence). CDR3 length equals 11 residues. General study results and limits: Larger-cohort validation covered only one TCR beta V-J rearrangement.

Tregs were sorted as CD4+CD25+CD127-/low cells. Constant-region reverse primers amplified full-length variable regions, followed by semi-nested Nested Universal Primer A PCR. TCRdb re-derived calls from the 5' RACE reads in MiXCR, one entry per CDR3 protein. The sample lists several thousand distinct CDR3 sequences, more than 40% occurring once. The sequence was collected from a female donor with breast cancer. Sequencing used Tregs sorted from a lymph node. The chain combines TRBV5-4 with TRBJ2-1; D is unresolved. The CDR3: CASTSYNEQFF. The CDR3 DNA reads as TGTGCCAGCACCAGCTACAATGAGCAGTTCTTC.